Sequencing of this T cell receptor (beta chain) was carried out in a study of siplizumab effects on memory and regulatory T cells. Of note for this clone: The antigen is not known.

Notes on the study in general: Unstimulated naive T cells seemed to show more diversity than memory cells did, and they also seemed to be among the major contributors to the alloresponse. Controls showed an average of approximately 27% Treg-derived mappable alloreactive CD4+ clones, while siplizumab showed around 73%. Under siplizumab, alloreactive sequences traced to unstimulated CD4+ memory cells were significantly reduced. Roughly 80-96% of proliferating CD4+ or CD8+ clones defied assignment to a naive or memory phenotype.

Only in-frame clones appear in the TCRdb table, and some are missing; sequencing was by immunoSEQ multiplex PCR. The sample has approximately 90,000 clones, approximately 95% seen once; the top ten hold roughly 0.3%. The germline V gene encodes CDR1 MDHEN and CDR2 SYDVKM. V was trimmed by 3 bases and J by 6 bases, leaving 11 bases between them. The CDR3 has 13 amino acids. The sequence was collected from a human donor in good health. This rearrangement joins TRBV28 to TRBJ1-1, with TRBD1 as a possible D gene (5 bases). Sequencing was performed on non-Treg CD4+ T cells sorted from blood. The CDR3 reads CASSFRGGSEAFF. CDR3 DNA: TGTGCCAGCAGTTTTCGGGGGGGTTCTGAAGCTTTCTTT.